Each of the 30 T cell receptor beta chains below was sequenced from the same sample in a study of shared clonotypes between healthy human individuals. The repertoire was sequenced with immunoSEQ multiplex PCR; TCRdb's copy has only in-frame clones and lacks some. The profile covers about 2.3 million clones, with approximately 90% appearing a single time and 0.3% to 0.45% taken by the ten largest. The sequencing sample was made of naive CD4+ T cells from PBMCs. Subset in this sample: CD45RA+ positively selected. These TCRs come from a man younger than 30 in good health. Some clones in this sample may be carry-over from other donors' samples.

The table lists this clone with a count of one. The rearrangement links TRBV11-2 to TRBJ1-5, with D possibly matching TRBD1 (5 bases). The CDR3 sequence is 17 residues long. Trimming removed 6 bases from V and 0 bases from J, with 18 bases in between. CDR1 is SGHAT, CDR2 FQNNGV, per germline. DNA for the CDR3: TGTGCCAGCAGACGGGGCAGGCTGCCCTATAGCAATCAGCCCCAGCATTTT. This sequence encodes CASRRGRLPYSNQPQHF.

The chain employs TRBV5-8 and TRBJ1-2; TRBD1 might be the D (5 bases). CDR3 length: 15 amino acids. Trimming took off 4 bases at V and 4 bases at J, with 17 bases between the two ends. In germline, CDR1 is SGHTS, CDR2 YDEGEE. The CDR3 loop is CASSIPRQFVYGYTF. The CDR3 DNA is TGTGCCAGCAGCATACCACGACAGTTCGTCTATGGCTACACCTTC.

This clone was detected only a few times. The rearrangement joins TRBV7-2 to TRBJ1-1; D remains ambiguous. CDR1 SGHTA and CDR2 FQGNSA come from the germline V gene. The germline V and J ends were trimmed by 7 bases and 10 bases, with 13 bases remaining between them. The CDR3 contains 11 residues. DNA for the CDR3: TGTGCCAGCACCCTCGGTGGAGTAGCTTTCTTT. It encodes CASTLGGVAFF.

The chain has TRBV5-4 and TRBJ1-2; TRBD1 might be the D (5 bases). The V end was cut by 4 bases, the J end by 3 bases, with 13 bases between. This CDR3 comprises 14 residues. Germline-derived CDR1 and CDR2 are SGHNT and YYREEE (reference sequence). CDR3 region: CASSHPGGDYGYTF. The CDR3 region has the DNA TGTGCCAGCAGCCACCCGGGGGGGGACTATGGCTACACCTTC.

The chain joins TRBV6-5 to TRBJ2-3, with D unclear. Per germline, CDR1 MNHEY and CDR2 SVGAGI. Trimming pared 0 bases from V and 8 bases from J, leaving 9 bases between. The length of the CDR3 is 13 residues. Here the CDR3 reads CASSYSLAGTQYF. Here the CDR3 DNA reads TGTGCCAGCAGTTACTCTTTAGCTGGTACGCAGTATTTT.

The chain combines TRBV28 with TRBJ2-7; 7 bases match TRBD2. The germline V gene has CDR1 MDHEN and CDR2 SYDVKM. J lost 2 bases, V lost 7 bases, and 8 bases had no gene match. The CDR3 sequence is 14 residues long. The CDR3 DNA follows: TGTGCCAGCAACCAACTAGCGACAGCCTACGAGCAGTACTTC. It codes for CASNQLATAYEQYF. The variable domain in full, with the rest retrieved from reference TRBV28 and TRBJ2-7, is DVKVTQSSRYLVKRTGEKVFLECVQDMDHENMFWYRQDPGLGLRLIYFSYDVKMKEKGDIPEGYSVSREKKERFSLILESASTNQTSMYLCASNQLATAYEQYFGPGTRLTVT.

The genes are TRBV27 and TRBJ2-7; D tentatively fits TRBD1 or TRBD2 (5 bases each). The CDR3 runs to 17 residues. CDR1 and CDR2 (germline): MNHEY, SMNVEV (reference sequence). Trimming took off 5 bases at V and 0 bases at J, with 20 bases between the two ends. CDR3 nucleotides: TGTGCCAGCAGTCCCCTCCCCGGGACCGCTAGCTCCTACGAGCAGTACTTC. This sequence encodes CASSPLPGTASSYEQYF.

The chain combines TRBV30 with TRBJ2-3; weak D call: TRBD2 (6 bases). CDR3 length equals 16 residues. V was shortened by 4 bases and J by 3 bases, with 20 bases between the two germline ends. Looked up from germline, CDR1 is GTSNPN and CDR2 is SVGIG (reference sequence). CDR3 residues: CAWTGRRALGTDTQYF. CDR3 bases: TGTGCCTGGACAGGGAGGCGGGCCCTCGGAACAGATACGCAGTATTTT.

V and J are TRBV11-2 and TRBJ2-7; the D gene could be TRBD1 or TRBD2 (6 bases each). CDR1 and CDR2 from the germline V gene are SGHAT and FQNNGV. The CDR3 sequence is 16 residues long. Trimming left V 1 base short and J 0 bases short, with 13 bases between. The CDR3 here is CASSLVGGGVSYEQYF. CDR3 DNA: TGTGCCAGCAGCTTAGTTGGAGGGGGAGTCTCCTACGAGCAGTACTTC.

This rearrangement joins TRBV27 to TRBJ2-6; no firm D call. Trimming removed 2 bases at V and 0 bases at J, with 14 bases between. Germline V CDR1 and CDR2: MNHEY, SMNVEV (reference sequence). This CDR3 contains 18 residues. The CDR3 DNA sequence: TGTGCCAGCAGTTTAGGAACTCGGTGGAGCTCTGGGGCCAACGTCCTGACTTTC. Protein: CASSLGTRWSSGANVLTF. Together with reference TRBV27 and TRBJ2-6, the CDR3 gives the full variable domain: EAQVTQNPRYLITVTGKKLTVTCSQNMNHEYMSWYRQDPGLGLRQIYYSMNVEVTDKGDVPEGYKVSRKEKRNFPLILESPSPNQTSLYFCASSLGTRWSSGANVLTFGAGSRLTVL.

About this clone itself: Within the sample, other DNA sequences also encode this same CDR3. J is TRBJ1-4 and V is TRBV28, with 7 nucleotides matching TRBD1. CDR3 length: 15 residues. The trim removed 4 bases at V and 4 bases at J, leaving 6 bases unmatched. Per germline, CDR1 MDHEN and CDR2 SYDVKM. The CDR3 here is CASSSPGQVNEKLFF. The DNA for the CDR3 is TGTGCCAGCAGTTCACCCGGACAGGTTAATGAAAAACTGTTTTTT.

The chain recombines TRBV7-2 with TRBJ2-5; D ambiguous. The V end was cut by 0 bases, the J end by 9 bases, with 17 bases between. CDR1 SGHTA and CDR2 FQGNSA come from the germline V gene. CDR3 length equals 15 residues. The CDR3 DNA reads as TGTGCCAGCAGCTTAGCGTTCGCCCAGACCGGACCCCAGTACTTC. It specifies CASSLAFAQTGPQYF.

The J gene is TRBJ2-1, the V gene TRBV28; tentatively, D is TRBD1 or TRBD2 (5 bases each). V was clipped by 6 bases and J by 15 bases, with 15 bases between them. The CDR3 has 11 residues. Germline V gene data show CDR1 as MDHEN and CDR2 as SYDVKM. The CDR3 protein is CASSFGTPRFF. The CDR3 DNA follows: TGTGCCAGCAGCTTCGGGACCCCACGGTTCTTC. The full variable domain, in which reference TRBV28 and TRBJ2-1 provide the parts outside the CDR3, is DVKVTQSSRYLVKRTGEKVFLECVQDMDHENMFWYRQDPGLGLRLIYFSYDVKMKEKGDIPEGYSVSREKKERFSLILESASTNQTSMYLCASSFGTPRFFGPGTRLTVL.

The chain employs TRBV2 and TRBJ2-7; TRBD1 is a possible D gene (6 bases). This CDR3 is built from 14 residues. With 5 bases removed from V and 3 bases from J, the gap between germline ends came to 14 bases. Germline V gene data show CDR1 as SNHLY and CDR2 as FYNNEI. The CDR3 DNA reads TGTGCCAGCAGTTTAGGGGGTAAGGACTACGAGCAGTACTTC. It codes for CASSLGGKDYEQYF.

This sequence joins TRBV6-1 and TRBJ2-2; 8 bases line up with TRBD2. Trimming removed 4 bases from V and 1 base from J; junction bases left unmatched: 5. Germline lookup yields CDR1 MNHNS and CDR2 SASEGT. CDR3 length: 16 amino acids. CDR3 sequence (DNA): TGTGCCAGCAGTGTAACTAGCGGCCGGAACACCGGGGAGCTGTTTTTT. Its protein is CASSVTSGRNTGELFF.

CDR3 nucleotide sequence: TGTGCCACCCGGGAGACGAACACCGGGGAGCTGTTTTTT. It translates to CATRETNTGELFF. This chain links TRBV10-3 with TRBJ2-2, with D possibly matching TRBD2 (6 bases). Germline V gene lookup returns CDR1 ENHRY and CDR2 SYGVKD. CDR3 length: 13 residues. The germline V and J ends were trimmed by 10 bases and 0 bases, with 9 bases remaining between them.

As DNA, the CDR3 is TGTGCCAGCAGCTTCTTCTCCGGCCGCAGCACCATATATTTT. Encoded protein: CASSFFSGRSTIYF. V is TRBV5-4 and J is TRBJ1-3, with D uncertain. Germline lookup yields CDR1 SGHNT and CDR2 YYREEE (reference sequence). V lost 2 bases and J 9 bases, leaving 15 bases between the germline ends. The CDR3 runs to 14 residues.

The chain is built from TRBV5-6 and TRBJ2-3; D ambiguous. The CDR3 covers 14 residues. V shed 0 bases and J shed 5 bases, with 10 bases lying between them. Germline CDR1 is SGHDT and CDR2 is YYEEEE. Here the CDR3 reads CASSLGPVGDTQYF. CDR3 bases: TGTGCCAGCAGCTTGGGGCCTGTAGGAGATACGCAGTATTTT.

This chain uses TRBV9 with TRBJ2-5; D may be TRBD1 (5 bases). CDR1 is SGDLS and CDR2 is YYNGEE in the germline V gene. V was clipped by 6 bases and J by 9 bases, with 30 bases between them. There are 17 residues in the CDR3. The chain's CDR3 is CASKSSPPSQKGEAQYF. CDR3 coding DNA: TGTGCCAGCAAGTCCTCACCACCCTCACAAAAAGGGGAAGCCCAGTACTTC.

The chain couples TRBV7-2 to TRBJ2-6; D might be TRBD1 (5 bases). Germline-derived CDR1 and CDR2 are SGHTA and FQGNSA. Deletions cut 4 bases from V and 1 base from J, with 8 bases between. The length of the CDR3 is 15 residues. This CDR3 is CASSYRGSGANVLTF. The CDR3, as DNA: TGTGCCAGCAGCTATAGGGGTTCTGGGGCCAACGTCCTGACTTTC.

Turning to this clone: The same CDR3 can be traced to other DNA sequences in this sample. This sequence joins TRBV30 and TRBJ2-7; D unresolved. The V gene lost 0 bases and the J gene lost 3 bases, with 6 bases spanning the gap. CDR1 and CDR2 (germline): GTSNPN, SVGIG (reference sequence). The CDR3 consists of 12 residues. The CDR3 DNA reads as TGTGCCTGGAGTGTCACTGGCTACGAGCAGTACTTC. Translating it yields CAWSVTGYEQYF. The variable domain in full, with the rest retrieved from reference TRBV30 and TRBJ2-7, is SQTIHQWPATLVQPVGSPLSLECTVEGTSNPNLYWYRQAAGRGLQLLFYSVGIGQISSEVPQNLSASRPQDRQFILSSKKLLLSDSGFYLCAWSVTGYEQYFGPGTRLTVT.

This clone is a singleton in its sample. The gene calls are TRBV14 and TRBJ2-7; 10 bases fit TRBD2. The germline CDR1 and CDR2 sequences are SGHDN and FVKESK. The CDR3 length is 17 residues. V lost 1 base to trimming and J lost 2 bases; unmatched junction nucleotides: 8. The CDR3 loop reads CASSQGGLAVITYEQYF. The CDR3, as DNA: TGTGCCAGCAGCCAAGGTGGACTAGCGGTAATTACCTACGAGCAGTACTTC.

The rearrangement links TRBV5-6 to TRBJ1-5, with 10 bases lining up with TRBD1. This CDR3 is built from 16 residues. Germline loops: CDR1 SGHDT, CDR2 YYEEEE. J was trimmed by 2 bases and V by 4 bases; bases with no gene match: 6. The CDR3 DNA follows: TGTGCCAGCAGCCTGACAGGGGGCGTGGGCAATCAGCCCCAGCATTTT. This gives the protein CASSLTGGVGNQPQHF.

As to this clone: The sample has other DNA sequences that encode this CDR3 too. The chain uses TRBV5-1 and TRBJ2-6; D uncertain. The CDR3 covers 14 residues. V was shortened by 2 bases and J by 2 bases, with 5 bases between the two germline ends. Germline loops: CDR1 SGHRS, CDR2 YFSETQ. The CDR3 loop is CASSLPAGANVLTF. CDR3 nucleotide sequence: TGCGCCAGCAGCTTACCCGCTGGGGCCAACGTCCTGACTTTC.

This clone showed up just once. This chain uses TRBV6-5 with TRBJ2-7; tentative D call: TRBD1 (5 bases). The CDR3 length is 14 residues. The V end was cut by 6 bases, the J end by 3 bases, with 15 bases between. Per the germline V gene, CDR1 is MNHEY and CDR2 is SVGAGI. The CDR3 here is CASRSGQGNYEQYF. CDR3 sequence (DNA): TGTGCCAGCAGGTCCGGGCAGGGAAACTACGAGCAGTACTTC.

The chain recombines TRBV5-1 with TRBJ1-2; TRBD1 agrees at 10 bases. The length of the CDR3 is 13 residues. CDR1 and CDR2 from the germline V gene are SGHRS and YFSETQ. With 3 bases clipped from V and 8 bases from J, the junction kept 4 bases outside the gene matches. Here the CDR3 DNA reads TGCGCCAGCAGCTCGACAGGGGGCGAAGGCTACACCTTC. Residues: CASSSTGGEGYTF.

The chain employs TRBV19 and TRBJ2-5; D is perhaps TRBD1 (6 bases). The germline V gene encodes CDR1 LNHDA and CDR2 SQIVND (reference sequence). The germline V and J ends were trimmed by 7 bases and 4 bases, with 13 bases remaining between them. The CDR3 has 13 residues. This chain's CDR3 is CASTGVVGETQYF. CDR3 nucleotides: TGTGCCAGTACAGGGGTGGTGGGAGAGACCCAGTACTTC.

This clone was observed a handful of times. Other DNA sequences in this specimen translate into the identical CDR3. This sequence joins TRBV18 and TRBJ1-1; unclear D gene. The ends were cut back, 2 bases at V and 0 bases at J, with 7 bases in the middle. CDR1 is KGHSH and CDR2 is LQKENI in the germline V gene. The CDR3 spans 14 residues. The CDR3 sequence is CASSPGNMNTEAFF. The CDR3 coding sequence is TGTGCCAGCTCACCAGGTAACATGAACACTGAAGCTTTCTTT. The entire variable domain, with the rest obtained from reference TRBV18 and TRBJ1-1, is as follows: NAGVMQNPRHLVRRRGQEARLRCSPMKGHSHVYWYRQLPEEGLKFMVYLQKENIIDESGMPKERFSAEFPKEGPSILRIQQVVRGDSAAYFCASSPGNMNTEAFFGQGTRLTVV.

DNA of the CDR3: TGTGCCAGCAGTGACAGGGGTCGGCAAGAGACCCAGTACTTC. Amino acids: CASSDRGRQETQYF. The chain has TRBV6-1 and TRBJ2-5, with D possibly matching TRBD1 (6 bases). CDR3 length: 14 amino acids. Germline CDR1 MNHNS, CDR2 SASEGT. Trimming took off 3 bases at V and 2 bases at J, with 10 bases between the two ends.

The gene calls are TRBV5-6 and TRBJ2-7; TRBD2 matches at 7 bases. CDR1 and CDR2 (germline): SGHDT, YYEEEE. This CDR3 is 17 amino acids long. The V segment lost 0 bases and the J segment 4 bases; nucleotides outside the gene matches: 13. CDR3 DNA: TGTGCCAGCAGCTTGGGGTTAATGTCACTAGCGAGGTACGAGCAGTACTTC. Protein sequence: CASSLGLMSLARYEQYF.